Described below is a single T cell receptor beta chain sequence and its context. Individuals aged roughly 18 to 95 years were recruited from 24 US areas. Authors' data handling: Amplified reference gene primers provided the basis for estimating nucleated cell counts. Repertoires were generated with immunoSEQ multiplex PCR, while TCRdb's copy carries only in-frame clones and drops some. The V and J calls and clone size come from that table; D and trimming were worked out from the DNA. The profile shows some 300,000 clones, roughly 91% of them singletons. The sample comes from a study of blood T cell repertoires in COVID-19. Overall study context: Some COVID-19 samples were acute and others convalescent; all came from the United States, Italy and Spain. Nucleic acid was either cDNA or gDNA, and it came from T cells, B-cell-depleted T cells, or PBMCs.

Germline V CDR1 and CDR2: MNHEY, SMNVEV (reference sequence). V dropped 1 base and J dropped 3 bases, with 12 bases sitting between them. This CDR3 comprises 16 residues. Sequences were obtained from PBMCs or T cells enriched from blood (not recorded which). This TCR was sampled from a young woman who had recovered from COVID-19. The J gene is TRBJ2-2, the V gene TRBV27; TRBD2 might be the D (5 bases). For the CDR3, the DNA is TGTGCCAGCAGTTTATTGGTGGGAGAGGACACCGGGGAGCTGTTTTTT. Translated: CASSLLVGEDTGELFF.